The TCR beta chain described here comes from a study of shared clonotypes between healthy human individuals. The study, taken as a whole, reports: What naive subsets generally showed was a larger estimated richness than memory subsets showed.

Sequencing was performed with immunoSEQ multiplex PCR; in TCRdb, only in-frame clones are kept and a portion is missing. Altogether about 2.3 million clones are present, 85% to 95% being singletons, with the ten largest covering around 0.4%. About this clone: Antigen: not known.

V was cut by 4 bases and J by 4 bases, with 16 bases left in between. The length of the CDR3 is 15 residues. Germline assignment: CDR1 SGHRS and CDR2 YFSETQ. The TCR sequence derives from a man aged 18 to 30 in good health. Some clones in this sample may be carry-over from other donors' samples. The chain employs TRBV5-1 and TRBJ2-3; D is uncertain. Sequenced: naive CD4+ T cells from PBMCs. Subset reported: CD45RA+ positively selected. The CDR3 is CASSPAAYGPDTQYF. The CDR3 DNA is TGCGCCAGCAGCCCGGCGGCTTACGGCCCAGATACGCAGTATTTT.